This T cell receptor beta chain originates from a study of T cell responses to AZD1222 COVID-19 vaccine. Per the germline V gene, CDR1 is SNHLY and CDR2 is FYNNEI. V shed 6 bases and J 10 bases; nucleotides not matched to a gene: 12. The CDR3 length is 13 residues. Clones were sequenced by immunoSEQ multiplex PCR, and TCRdb holds only the in-frame ones, with some missing. The sample shows some 82,000 clones, around 90% of them seen only once. Sample: peripheral blood, taken on day 0 of AZD1222 vaccination. This chain links TRBV2 with TRBJ2-7, with 7 bases fitting TRBD1. The source of this sequence is an adult in good health. CDR3 loop: CASRWEQGELQYF. CDR3 DNA sequence: TGTGCCAGCAGGTGGGAGCAGGGGGAACTTCAGTACTTC.